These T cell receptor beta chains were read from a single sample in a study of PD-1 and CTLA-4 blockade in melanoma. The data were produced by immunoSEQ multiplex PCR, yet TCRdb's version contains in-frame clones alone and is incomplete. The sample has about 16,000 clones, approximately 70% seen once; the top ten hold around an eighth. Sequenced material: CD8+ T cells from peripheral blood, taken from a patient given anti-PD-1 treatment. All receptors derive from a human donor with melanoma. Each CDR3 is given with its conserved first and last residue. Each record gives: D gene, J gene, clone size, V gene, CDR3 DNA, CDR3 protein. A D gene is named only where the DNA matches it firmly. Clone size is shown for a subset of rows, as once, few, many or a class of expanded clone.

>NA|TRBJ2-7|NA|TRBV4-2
TGTGCCAGCAGCCAAACTCGGGACGGATCCTACGAGCAGTACTTC
CASSQTRDGSYEQYF
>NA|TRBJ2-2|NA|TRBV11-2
TGTGCCAGCAGCTTCCCTCACGACAGCCAGAACACCGGGGAGCTGTTTTTT
CASSFPHDSQNTGELFF
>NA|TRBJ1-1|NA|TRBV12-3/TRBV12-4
TGTGCCAGCGTTTCGGGGAACACTGAAGCTTTCTTT
CASVSGNTEAFF
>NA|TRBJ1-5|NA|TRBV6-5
TGTGCCACCTTAGGGGCAAGCAGCAATCAGCCCCAGCATTTT
CATLGASSNQPQHF
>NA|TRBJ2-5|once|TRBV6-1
TGTGCCAGCAGTGAAGATAACCAAGAGACCCAGTACTTC
CASSEDNQETQYF
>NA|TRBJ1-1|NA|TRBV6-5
TGTGCCAGCAGTTACTCGACTCGCGAGTTAGGGGCTGAAGCTTTCTTT
CASSYSTRELGAEAFF
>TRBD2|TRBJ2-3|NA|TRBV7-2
TGTGCCAGCAGCTTAGAACTAGCGGGAGGGCCGAGAGATACGCAGTATTTT
CASSLELAGGPRDTQYF
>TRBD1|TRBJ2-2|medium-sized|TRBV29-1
TGCAGCGTTGAGACCAGGGACAGGGGCAACACCGGGGAGCTGTTTTTT
CSVETRDRGNTGELFF
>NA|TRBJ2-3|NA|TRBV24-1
TGTGCCACCACGCCCCAGGGATCAGATACGCAGTATTTT
CATTPQGSDTQYF
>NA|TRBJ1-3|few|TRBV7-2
TGTGCCAGCAGCTCAGGCTTGGGACTCTCTGGAAACACCATATATTTT
CASSSGLGLSGNTIYF
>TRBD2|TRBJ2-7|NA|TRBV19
TGTGCCAGTAGTATAGATCAAACTAGCGGGAGTTTCTACGAGCAGTACTTC
CASSIDQTSGSFYEQYF
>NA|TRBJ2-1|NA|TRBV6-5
TGTGCCAGCAGTTACGGGCGGAACTACAATGAGCAGTTCTTC
CASSYGRNYNEQFF
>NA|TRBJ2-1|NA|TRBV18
TGTGCCAGCTCACTTGAAAGTGGCTCCTACAATGAGCAGTTCTTC
CASSLESGSYNEQFF
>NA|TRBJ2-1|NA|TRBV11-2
TGTGCCAGCAGCTTAGTTGACAATGAGCAGTTCTTC
CASSLVDNEQFF
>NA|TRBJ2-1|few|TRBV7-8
TGTGCCAGCAGCTTAGGGAGATGGGGCCCCCGGGGCAATGAGCAGTTCTTC
CASSLGRWGPRGNEQFF
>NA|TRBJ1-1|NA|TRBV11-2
TGTGCCAGCAGCTTCGTAGGGCCTTTCACTGAAGCTTTCTTT
CASSFVGPFTEAFF
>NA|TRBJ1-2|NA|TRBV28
TGTGCCAGTAAAATGGACAGTGAGTTTGTCGTAGCTAACTATGGCTACACCTTC
CASKMDSEFVVANYGYTF
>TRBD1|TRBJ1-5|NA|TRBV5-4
TGTGCCAGCAGCAGACAGGGGTTCAATCAGCCCCAGCATTTT
CASSRQGFNQPQHF
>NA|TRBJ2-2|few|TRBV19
TGTGCCAGTAGTTTCTATAGTGCCGGGGAGCTGTTTTTT
CASSFYSAGELFF
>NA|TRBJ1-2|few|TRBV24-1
TGTGCCACCAGTGATCCGGACAGCAGCTATGGCTACACCTTC
CATSDPDSSYGYTF
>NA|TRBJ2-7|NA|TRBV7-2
TGTGCCAGCAGCCCGTATGGGGGTTCTTCCTACGAGCAGTACTTC
CASSPYGGSSYEQYF
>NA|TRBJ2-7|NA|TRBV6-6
TGTGCCAGCCGTGGGGTCTCCTACGAGCAGTACTTC
CASRGVSYEQYF
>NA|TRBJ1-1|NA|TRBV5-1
TGCGCCAGCAGCTCCGGAGGCCCCTACACTGAAGCTTTCTTT
CASSSGGPYTEAFF
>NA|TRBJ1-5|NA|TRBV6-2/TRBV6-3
TGTGCCAGCAGTAGCCCGCGGGATTGGCATAGCAATCAGCCCCAGCATTTT
CASSSPRDWHSNQPQHF
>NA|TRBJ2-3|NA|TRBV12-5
TGTGCTAGTGGTTTGGTCTACACAGATACGCAGTATTTT
CASGLVYTDTQYF
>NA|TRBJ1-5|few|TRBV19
TGTGCCAGTAGTATCGGAGGGTATGGAAATCAGCCCCAGCATTTT
CASSIGGYGNQPQHF
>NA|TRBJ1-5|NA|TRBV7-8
TGTGCCAGCAGCTTAGAAAGAGGGGGAAATCAGCCCCAGCATTTT
CASSLERGGNQPQHF
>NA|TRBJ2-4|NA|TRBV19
TGTGCCAGTACCCCAAGCACGAACATAGCCAAAAACATTCAGTACTTC
CASTPSTNIAKNIQYF